These 15 T cell receptor beta chains originate from one sample sequenced in a study of cytomegalovirus exposure and HLA in healthy donors. The PCR ran on 60 Vbeta and 13 Jbeta primers. Some clones are missing from TCRdb's copy, which holds only in-frame ones; the method was immunoSEQ multiplex PCR. The sample yields hundreds of thousands of clones, 85% to 90% seen once. What was sequenced was PBMCs. These receptors were collected from a woman aged 18-29 years in good health and CMV-seronegative.

In its sample, this clone was seen once. The V gene is TRBV5-1, the J gene TRBJ2-1, with TRBD1 identical over 11 bases. The V gene end was trimmed by 4 bases and the J gene end by 7 bases; junction bases not matched to a gene: 16. Germline V gene lookup returns CDR1 SGHRS and CDR2 YFSETQ. The CDR3 is made up of 18 amino acids. CDR3 nucleotides: TGCGCCAGCAGCCAAACGGGCCATCGGACAGGGGGCGTTAATGAGCAGTTCTTC. Protein: CASSQTGHRTGGVNEQFF. The entire variable domain, with the rest obtained from reference TRBV5-1 and TRBJ2-1, is as follows: KAGVTQTPRYLIKTRGQQVTLSCSPISGHRSVSWYQQTPGQGLQFLFEYFSETQRNKGNFPGRFSGRQFSNSRSEMNVSTLELGDSALYLCASSQTGHRTGGVNEQFFGPGTRLTVL.

A few counts support this clone. V and J are TRBV6-6 and TRBJ1-1; D ambiguous. V was trimmed by 6 bases and J by 0 bases, leaving 11 bases between them. Germline assignment: CDR1 MNHNY and CDR2 SVGAGI (reference sequence). CDR3 length: 14 residues. The CDR3 is CASSPLGMNTEAFF. In DNA form, the CDR3 reads TGTGCCAGCAGCCCACTCGGGATGAACACTGAAGCTTTCTTT.

V and J are TRBV2 and TRBJ2-3, with 13 bases fitting TRBD2. This CDR3 has 13 residues. With V trimmed by 6 bases and J by 6 bases, 0 bases remained unmatched. Germline CDR1 SNHLY, CDR2 FYNNEI. The CDR3 here is CASRTSGGDTQYF. DNA for the CDR3: TGTGCCAGCAGGACTAGCGGGGGGGATACGCAGTATTTT. The variable domain in full, with the rest retrieved from reference TRBV2 and TRBJ2-3, is EPEVTQTPSHQVTQMGQEVILRCVPISNHLYFYWYRQILGQKVEFLVSFYNNEISEKSEIFDDQFSVERPDGSNFTLKIRSTKLEDSAMYFCASRTSGGDTQYFGPGTRLTVL.

This rearrangement joins TRBV30 to TRBJ1-5; D is perhaps TRBD1 (5 bases). The CDR3 has 13 amino acids. The V end was cut by 3 bases, the J end by 4 bases, with 10 bases between. Germline V gene sequence: CDR1 GTSNPN, CDR2 SVGIG (reference sequence). The CDR3 protein is CAWSREDNQPQHF. For the CDR3, the DNA is TGTGCCTGGAGCAGGGAAGATAATCAGCCCCAGCATTTT.

V and J are TRBV7-9 and TRBJ2-3; D may be TRBD1 (5 bases). The V gene lost 10 bases and the J gene lost 0 bases, with 14 bases spanning the gap. CDR1 SEHNR and CDR2 FQNEAQ come from the germline V gene (reference sequence). This CDR3 region has 14 residues. The CDR3 coding sequence is TGTGCCACCCAGGGCTTTTCTAGCACAGATACGCAGTATTTT. Its protein is CATQGFSSTDTQYF.

J is TRBJ2-7 and V is TRBV29-1, with D unclear. The CDR3 spans 12 residues. V was clipped by 2 bases and J by 4 bases, with 9 bases between them. Per germline, CDR1 SQVTM and CDR2 ANQGSEA. The CDR3 reads CSVEIGLYEQYF. As DNA, the CDR3 is TGCAGCGTTGAAATCGGGTTATACGAGCAGTACTTC.

The J gene is TRBJ1-5, the V gene TRBV7-9, with 8 bases that match TRBD1. In germline, CDR1 is SEHNR, CDR2 FQNEAQ (reference sequence). The CDR3 has 15 residues. J lost 4 bases, V lost 4 bases, and 6 bases had no gene match. The CDR3 reads CASSSGQGLNQPQHF. As DNA, the CDR3 is TGTGCCAGCAGCTCCGGACAGGGTCTGAATCAGCCCCAGCATTTT.

V and J are TRBV2 and TRBJ1-2, with 9 bases fitting TRBD1. CDR3 length: 12 residues. After removal of 7 bases from V and 9 bases from J, the junction contained 6 bases not matched to a gene. The germline gives CDR1 SNHLY, CDR2 FYNNEI. CDR3 in amino acids: CASTGQGISYTF. Here the CDR3 DNA reads TGTGCCAGCACCGGACAGGGGATAAGCTACACCTTC.

This chain uses TRBV2 with TRBJ2-5, with a possible D match to TRBD2 (6 bases). V shed 10 bases and J shed 1 base, with 7 bases lying between them. CDR1 is SNHLY and CDR2 is FYNNEI in the germline V gene. The length of the CDR3 is 11 residues. CDR3 sequence (DNA): TGTGCCACCGGGGGCCAAGAGACCCAGTACTTC. Translation: CATGGQETQYF.

Of note for this clone: The junction departs from the called germline gene at one end, perhaps through a read error. The chain employs TRBV2 and TRBJ1-5, with D possibly being TRBD1 (6 bases). This CDR3 region has 15 residues. Germline lookup yields CDR1 SNHLY and CDR2 FYNNEI. The CDR3 DNA reads TGTGCCAGCAGCGAAGGGGGGCTTAGCAATCAGCCCCAGCATTTT. Translated: CASSEGGLSNQPQHF.

On this clone itself: The sample has other DNA sequences that encode this CDR3 too. The chain recombines TRBV7-2 with TRBJ2-7; a weak D match, TRBD1 (6 bases). CDR1 is SGHTA and CDR2 is FQGNSA in the germline V gene. Trimming left V 1 base short and J 3 bases short, with 10 bases between. The CDR3 is made up of 14 amino acids. In DNA form, the CDR3 reads TGTGCCAGCAGCTTAGGCAGGGGAAACTACGAGCAGTACTTC. Translated, it gives CASSLGRGNYEQYF.

This chain joins TRBV9 and TRBJ2-2; 8 nucleotides agree with TRBD1. Germline V gene data show CDR1 as SGDLS and CDR2 as YYNGEE. The CDR3 is 17 amino acids. V lost 1 base to trimming and J lost 7 bases; unmatched junction nucleotides: 12. CDR3 nucleotide sequence: TGTGCCAGCAGCGTAACAGGGACAGGTTCCGGACGCGGGGAGCTGTTTTTT. This codes for CASSVTGTGSGRGELFF.

J is TRBJ2-1 and V is TRBV6-4, with 8 bases that match TRBD2. Trimming cost V 2 bases and J 11 bases; bases outside gene matches: 8. This CDR3 is built from 14 residues. Looked up from germline, CDR1 is MRHNA and CDR2 is SNTAGT. CDR3 sequence (DNA): TGTGCCAGCAGTGACGACGGGGGGGCCAGTCAGCAGTTCTTC. It codes for CASSDDGGASQQFF.

In regard to this clone: This sample also contains other DNA sequences that code for the same CDR3. This chain links TRBV7-6 with TRBJ2-3; TRBD2 agrees at 8 bases. Germline assignment: CDR1 SGHVS and CDR2 FNYEAQ. V shed 3 bases and J 4 bases; nucleotides not matched to a gene: 6. The CDR3 extends over 15 amino acids. In DNA, the CDR3 is TGTGCCAGCAGCTTGTGGGCGGGGGGATCAGATACGCAGTATTTT. Its protein is CASSLWAGGSDTQYF. The entire variable domain, with the rest obtained from reference TRBV7-6 and TRBJ2-3, is as follows: GAGVSQSPRYKVTKRGQDVALRCDPISGHVSLYWYRQALGQGPEFLTYFNYEAQQDKSGLPNDRFSAERPEGSISTLTIQRTEQRDSAMYRCASSLWAGGSDTQYFGPGTRLTVL.

The chain couples TRBV13 to TRBJ2-7, with 7 bases that match TRBD1. CDR3 length equals 16 residues. The V segment lost 3 bases and the J segment 3 bases; nucleotides outside the gene matches: 11. Germline V lookup: CDR1 PRHDT, CDR2 FYEKMQ (reference sequence). In DNA, the CDR3 is TGTGCCAGCAGCTTGGCAGTAGGGGACAGAGACTACGAGCAGTACTTC. Its translation: CASSLAVGDRDYEQYF. Filled out from reference TRBV13 and TRBJ2-7, the complete variable domain reads AAGVIQSPRHLIKEKRETATLKCYPIPRHDTVYWYQQGPGQDPQFLISFYEKMQSDKGSIPDRFSAQQFSDYHSELNMSSLELGDSALYFCASSLAVGDRDYEQYFGPGTRLTVT.